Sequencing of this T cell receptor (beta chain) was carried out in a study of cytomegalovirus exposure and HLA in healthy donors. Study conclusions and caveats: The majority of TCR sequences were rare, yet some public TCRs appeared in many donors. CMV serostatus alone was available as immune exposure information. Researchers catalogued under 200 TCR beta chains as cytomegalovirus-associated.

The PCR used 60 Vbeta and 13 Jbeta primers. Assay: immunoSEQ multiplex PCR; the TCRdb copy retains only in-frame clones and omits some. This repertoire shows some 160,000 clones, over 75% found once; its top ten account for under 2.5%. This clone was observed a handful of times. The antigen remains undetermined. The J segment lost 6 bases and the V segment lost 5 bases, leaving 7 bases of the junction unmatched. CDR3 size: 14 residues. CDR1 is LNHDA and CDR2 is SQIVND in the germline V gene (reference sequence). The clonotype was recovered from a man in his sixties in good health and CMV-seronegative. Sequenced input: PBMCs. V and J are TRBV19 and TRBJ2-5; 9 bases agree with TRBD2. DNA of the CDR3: TGTGCCAGTAGTGGTAGTAGCGGGAGTCAGACCCAGTACTTC. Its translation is CASSGSSGSQTQYF.